This entry is about one T cell receptor beta chain. Per the germline V gene, CDR1 is SNHLY and CDR2 is FYNNEI. The CDR3 spans 16 residues. V lost 3 bases and J lost 4, with 18 bases in between. This sample was included in a study of radiotherapy plus CTLA-4 blockade in lung cancer. Generated by immunoSEQ multiplex PCR, the TCRdb table keeps only in-frame clones and is missing some. The sample consists of some 33,000 clones, roughly 70% of them appearing once. The TCR originated in a human donor with non-small cell lung cancer whose response to radiotherapy plus ipilimumab could not be evaluated. The chain has TRBV2 and TRBJ1-1; the D gene is possibly TRBD1 (5 bases). The source material was peripheral blood, sampled from a patient treated with radiotherapy plus ipilimumab. CDR3 coding DNA: TGTGCCAGCAGTGATAGCCGCGTCGGGGGGAGCACTGAAGCTTTCTTT. This codes for CASSDSRVGGSTEAFF.